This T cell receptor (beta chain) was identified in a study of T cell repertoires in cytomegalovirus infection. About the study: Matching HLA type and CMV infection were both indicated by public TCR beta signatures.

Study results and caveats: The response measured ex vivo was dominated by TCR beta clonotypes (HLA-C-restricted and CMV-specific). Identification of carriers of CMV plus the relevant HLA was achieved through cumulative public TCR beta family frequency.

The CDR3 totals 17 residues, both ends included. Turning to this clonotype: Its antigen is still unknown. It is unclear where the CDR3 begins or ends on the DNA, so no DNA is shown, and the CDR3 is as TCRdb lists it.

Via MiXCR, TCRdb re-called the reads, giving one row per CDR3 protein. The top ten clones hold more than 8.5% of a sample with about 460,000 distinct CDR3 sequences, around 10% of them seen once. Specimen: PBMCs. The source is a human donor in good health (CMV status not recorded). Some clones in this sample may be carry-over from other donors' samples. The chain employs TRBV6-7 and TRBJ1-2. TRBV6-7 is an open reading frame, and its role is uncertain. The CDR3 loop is CASSQIWLHLRFGGYTF.